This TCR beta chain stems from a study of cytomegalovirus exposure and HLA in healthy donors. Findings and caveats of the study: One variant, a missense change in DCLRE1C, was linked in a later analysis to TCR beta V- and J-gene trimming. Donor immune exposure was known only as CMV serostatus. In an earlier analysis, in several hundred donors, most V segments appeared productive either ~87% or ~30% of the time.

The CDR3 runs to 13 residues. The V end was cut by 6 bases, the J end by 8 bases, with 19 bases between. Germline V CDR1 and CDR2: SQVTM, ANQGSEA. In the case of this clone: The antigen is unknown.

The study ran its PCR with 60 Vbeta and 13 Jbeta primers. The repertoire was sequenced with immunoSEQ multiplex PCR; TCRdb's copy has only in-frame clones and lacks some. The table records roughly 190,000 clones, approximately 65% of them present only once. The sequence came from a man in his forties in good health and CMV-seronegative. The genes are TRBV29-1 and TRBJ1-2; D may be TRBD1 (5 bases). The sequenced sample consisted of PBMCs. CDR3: CSVSGRVGTGYTF. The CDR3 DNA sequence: TGCAGCGTCTCCGGGAGGGTGGGGACCGGCTACACCTTC.